The source of this T cell receptor (beta chain) is a study of CD8 T cells in ankylosing spondylitis. Study-wide results and caveats: Characteristic of ankylosing spondylitis blood, it appeared, was a TCR beta motif comprising several highly homologous variants. In peripheral blood, disease-linked CD8+ clones occurred at relatively low frequencies. Disease-associated clones were reportedly significantly overrepresented in matched ankylosing spondylitis synovial fluid.

This clonotype was observed at least ten times. Its antigen is still unknown. Construction of TCR beta libraries was performed using quantitative 5'-RACE with molecular barcodes. TCRdb recomputed calls from the 5' RACE reads with MiXCR, one row per CDR3 protein. The table has roughly 300,000 distinct CDR3 sequences, less than 9.5% seen once; the top ten hold roughly 15%. The CDR3 consists of 15 residues. V lost 2 bases to trimming and J lost 4 bases, with 12 bases between them. Germline V CDR1 and CDR2: MNHEY, SVGAGI. Sample: blood, either unsorted or a sorted T cell fraction (not recorded which). This chain uses TRBV6-5 with TRBJ2-1; a possible D gene is TRBD2 (7 bases). This sequence was found in a male donor with ankylosing spondylitis. The CDR3 bases are TGTGCCAGCAGTTACGAAGGGGGGGCTTACAATGAGCAGTTCTTC. Its translation: CASSYEGGAYNEQFF.